Sequencing of this TCR beta chain was carried out in a study of T cells after yellow fever vaccination (dated by TCRdb to between 2018 and 2021). In the study overall: The SMART-Seq v4 Ultra Low Input RNA kit was used to prepare libraries from fractions with low cell numbers. Two healthy male donors, one aged 18 to 29 and one aged 30 to 40 years, made up the cohort. Blood samples were taken at several timepoints before and after primary and secondary immunization, and bulk PBMC replicates and cell subsets were isolated. To follow T-cell clones before and after primary and booster YFV17D yellow fever vaccination, bulk TCR alpha and beta repertoires were sequenced over time.

The study at large found these results: A small share of clonotypes occurred in both CD4 and CD8 compartments, likely arising from convergent recombination. Because only two donors were included in the study, the extent to which the findings can be generalized is limited. The secondary T-cell response was weaker than the primary response but faster, peaking on day 5 instead of day 15. Because abundant contaminating clonotypes from the bulk population could be contained in FACS-sorted repertoires, computational filtering was required. Most clones expanded after primary vaccination were re-detected after the booster (almost 98% of CD4 and roughly 87% of CD8), suggesting broad memory maintenance.

In light of the paper, this sample's treatment or condition label describes: live attenuated yellow fever vaccine strain. At every blood-draw timepoint, two biological replicates of bulk PBMCs were collected. PBMCs were isolated from peripheral blood using a standard Ficoll-Paque protocol. TriZol was used to extract RNA from bulk PBMCs, from CD4 and CD8 fractions, and from dextramer-positive and dextramer-negative fractions. This clonotype was found a few times. Its antigen specificity is not known. Base qualities were left out, and no much larger clone turns up one base away. The CDR3 goes from the cysteine to the phenylalanine over 12 residues. The kept DNA is CDR3 alone, 36 bases in frame from the first base. CDR1 DFQATT and CDR2 SNEGSKA were looked up in the germline V gene (reference sequence). The junction carries 13 bases between V and J, which are trimmed by 3 bases and 8 bases respectively.

Sequencing used an Illumina NovaSeq 6000. TCR cDNA was made using 5'RACE template switching, a step that added a universal primer site and unique molecular identifiers. cDNA synthesis was primed from both the TCR alpha and TCR beta constant segments. Libraries were amplified in two PCR steps, with sample barcodes and sequencing adapters added in the second step. Libraries were sequenced on Illumina HiSeq 2500 (2x100 bp) or NovaSeq (2x150 bp). The study's own analysis went as follows. Demultiplexing of reads and collapsing into UMI consensus sequences were performed with MIGEC, and V(D)J alignment was carried out with MiXCR. Vaccine-responding clonotypes were defined with edgeR using replicate PBMC samples, requiring FDR below 0.01 and a log2 fold change above 5 up to day 15. Bulk clonotypes were assigned CD4 or CD8 identity according to which sequenced CD4 or CD8 repertoire held them at higher abundance. TCRdb ran its own pipeline on the public reads, namely fastp trimming at Q25 and MiXCR clone calling, and kept in-frame beta chains. Here each entry gathers all rows of one CDR3 protein and keeps the most common genes and DNA. What appears here as the V and J calls and clone size reflects TCRdb's work, not the paper's. For this sample the table gives approximately 330,000 distinct CDR3 sequences, of which approximately 4% were detected only once. In total, the top ten clones hold around 23% of the sample.

The source material was PBMCs, sampled 5 days after the yellow fever booster vaccination. The sequence came from a man aged 18 to 30 who received the YFV17D yellow fever vaccine. This receptor chain uses TRBV20-1 and TRBJ1-2; a tentative D match to TRBD1 spans 5 bases. The CDR3 has the sequence CSARYRGVGYTF. Read as DNA, the sequence is TGCAGTGCTAGGTACAGAGGGGTCGGCTACACCTTC.